These 28 T cell receptor beta chains were all obtained from the same sample, sequenced in a study of STAT5B mutations in CD4+ large granular lymphocyte leukemia. Generated by immunoSEQ multiplex PCR, the TCRdb table keeps only in-frame clones and is missing some. Here the sample spans some 19,000 clones, about three quarters being singletons. Material: CD4+ T cells from blood buffy coats. These receptors originate from a human donor in good health.

In its sample, this clone was seen once. The rearrangement joins TRBV28 to TRBJ1-5, with D perhaps matching TRBD1 (6 bases). The germline gives CDR1 MDHEN, CDR2 SYDVKM. The CDR3 has 14 residues. Trimming removed 2 bases at V and 3 bases at J, with 8 bases between. The CDR3 loop is CASSLQGFNQPQHF. The CDR3 region has the DNA TGTGCCAGCAGTTTACAGGGGTTCAATCAGCCCCAGCATTTT.

The chain couples TRBV18 to TRBJ1-5, with D perhaps matching TRBD1 (5 bases). The V gene's germline CDR1 is KGHSH and CDR2 LQKENI. The CDR3 covers 13 residues. V was pared by 4 bases and J by 5 bases, with 9 bases between. The CDR3 here is CASSRGEDQPQHF. In nucleotides, the CDR3 is TGTGCCAGCTCACGGGGGGAAGATCAGCCCCAGCATTTT.

This clone was counted only a few times. This CDR3 reads CATAQGYEQYF. The DNA for the CDR3 is TGTGCCACCGCGCAGGGTTACGAGCAGTACTTC. The chain uses TRBV19 and TRBJ2-7; D possibly corresponds to TRBD1 (5 bases). Germline V gives CDR1 LNHDA, CDR2 SQIVND (reference sequence). V dropped 10 bases and J dropped 4 bases, with 11 bases sitting between them. This CDR3 comprises 11 residues.

This clone has a handful of counts. This chain connects TRBV6-6 to TRBJ1-5; D call uncertain. The CDR3 runs to 13 residues. Germline V gene sequence: CDR1 MNHNY, CDR2 SVGAGI (reference sequence). The V end was cut by 7 bases, the J end by 1 base, with 8 bases between. CDR3 sequence (DNA): TGTGCCAGCAACCCGGGAAGCAATCAGCCCCAGCATTTT. It is translated as CASNPGSNQPQHF.

This clone turned up a few times. The chain is built from TRBV10-3 and TRBJ2-1, with TRBD2 matching 12 bases. The CDR3 is made up of 14 amino acids. The germline V gene has CDR1 ENHRY and CDR2 SYGVKD. V lost 7 bases and J lost 6; bases outside the gene matches: 4. CDR3 DNA sequence: TGTGCCATCAAGACTAGCGGGAGCTCCAATGAGCAGTTCTTC. Its translation: CAIKTSGSSNEQFF.

This sequence joins TRBV5-6 and TRBJ2-5, with a weak D call TRBD2 (7 bases). The germline V and J ends were trimmed by 0 bases and 7 bases, with 22 bases remaining between them. Germline V gene sequence: CDR1 SGHDT, CDR2 YYEEEE. The length of the CDR3 is 17 residues. The CDR3, as DNA: TGTGCCAGCAGCTTGGGGGGAGGGGCAACAGGGCCTCGGACCCAGTACTTC. This encodes CASSLGGGATGPRTQYF.

The chain recombines TRBV5-4 with TRBJ2-7; tentatively, D is TRBD2 (6 bases). V lost 2 bases, J lost 7 bases, and 19 bases lay in between. Per germline, CDR1 SGHNT and CDR2 YYREEE (reference sequence). The CDR3 covers 15 residues. CDR3: CASSFQASVLREQYF. The CDR3 DNA reads TGTGCCAGCAGCTTCCAGGCTAGCGTCTTGAGGGAGCAGTACTTC.

J is TRBJ2-7 and V is TRBV11-1; 9 bases map to TRBD2. V shed 7 bases and J 3 bases; nucleotides not matched to a gene: 10. The CDR3 is made up of 15 amino acids. CDR1 and CDR2 from the germline V gene are SGHAT and FQDESV (reference sequence). The CDR3 sequence: CASTGKAGGIYEQYF. The CDR3 bases are TGTGCCAGCACCGGAAAGGCGGGGGGGATCTACGAGCAGTACTTC.

This clone has more than one count but fewer than ten. This rearrangement joins TRBV18 to TRBJ1-5; 11 bases agree with TRBD1. This CDR3 spans 17 amino acids. CDR1 KGHSH and CDR2 LQKENI come from the germline V gene. Trimming took 6 bases from V and 1 from J; bases not matched to a gene: 8. The CDR3 sequence is CASSADRGRRSNQPQHF. Written as DNA, the CDR3 is TGTGCCAGCTCGGCGGACAGGGGGCGGCGGAGCAATCAGCCCCAGCATTTT.

The chain recombines TRBV10-3 with TRBJ2-3; D is ambiguous. The CDR3 runs 11 residues. CDR1 and CDR2 from the germline V gene are ENHRY and SYGVKD. V was shortened by 7 bases and J by 5 bases, with 7 bases between the two germline ends. This CDR3 reads CAIMVGDTQYF. The CDR3 DNA reads TGTGCCATCATGGTAGGAGATACGCAGTATTTT.

This clone is a singleton in its sample. This chain joins TRBV9 and TRBJ1-1, with D tentatively TRBD1 (6 bases). The CDR3 is 15 residues long. Germline V CDR1 and CDR2: SGDLS, YYNGEE. The V end lost 3 bases, the J end lost 0 bases, and 12 bases lay between the germline ends. Written as DNA, the CDR3 is TGTGCCAGCAGCGCTCAAGGGGGAATGAACACTGAAGCTTTCTTT. Protein sequence: CASSAQGGMNTEAFF.

This clone was recorded a few times. The V call is TRBV18, the J call TRBJ2-1; maybe TRBD2 (6 bases). V lost 5 bases to trimming and J lost 3 bases, with 11 bases between them. CDR3 size: 14 residues. Germline loops: CDR1 KGHSH, CDR2 LQKENI. The CDR3 region is CASSSGLDYNEQFF. The CDR3, as DNA: TGTGCCAGCTCATCGGGACTCGACTACAATGAGCAGTTCTTC.

This clone turned up a few times. The rearrangement links TRBV5-4 to TRBJ2-7; D is undetermined. Trimming removed 4 bases at V and 0 bases at J, with 11 bases between. The length of the CDR3 is 14 residues. CDR1 is SGHNT, CDR2 YYREEE, per germline (reference sequence). The CDR3 DNA reads as TGTGCCAGCAGCGTAGATTGGAGCTCCTACGAGCAGTACTTC. Its translation is CASSVDWSSYEQYF.

This rearrangement joins TRBV28 to TRBJ1-5, with 7 bases fitting TRBD1. Germline CDR1 MDHEN, CDR2 SYDVKM. Trimming took 6 bases from V and 7 from J; bases not matched to a gene: 9. The CDR3 contains 14 residues. DNA for the CDR3: TGTGCCAGCAGGCTCCGACAGGGTGGACAGCCCCAGCATTTT. This translates into CASRLRQGGQPQHF.

V usage is TRBV29-1 and J usage is TRBJ2-1; 8 bases agree with TRBD2. With 4 bases clipped from V and 0 bases from J, the junction kept 2 bases outside the gene matches. There are 14 residues in the CDR3. In germline, CDR1 is SQVTM, CDR2 ANQGSEA. Written as DNA, the CDR3 is TGCAGCGTTGGTGGGACTAGCTCCTACAATGAGCAGTTCTTC. Protein sequence: CSVGGTSSYNEQFF.

The chain joins TRBV7-6 to TRBJ2-3; D gene ambiguous. Germline CDR1 reads SGHVS; CDR2 reads FNYEAQ. The CDR3 totals 13 residues. The V gene lost 2 bases and the J gene lost 3 bases, with 6 bases spanning the gap. This chain's CDR3 is CASSLTWTDTQYF. CDR3 in DNA: TGTGCCAGCAGCTTAACTTGGACAGATACGCAGTATTTT.

This chain joins TRBV5-4 and TRBJ1-1; TRBD1 matches 7 bases. After removal of 0 bases from V and 1 base from J, the junction contained 3 bases not matched to a gene. Germline loops: CDR1 SGHNT, CDR2 YYREEE (reference sequence). The CDR3 totals 15 residues. CDR3 residues: CASSLAGGKNTEAFF. CDR3 DNA: TGTGCCAGCAGCTTGGCAGGGGGAAAGAACACTGAAGCTTTCTTT.

This chain joins TRBV7-2 and TRBJ1-6, with D possibly matching TRBD1 (5 bases). V lost 0 bases and J 6 bases, leaving 9 bases between the germline ends. The CDR3 extends over 15 amino acids. CDR1 and CDR2 (germline): SGHTA, FQGNSA. As DNA, the CDR3 is TGTGCCAGCAGCTTAGCCGCGACAGCTAATTCACCCCTCCACTTT. Protein sequence: CASSLAATANSPLHF.

The chain has TRBV2 and TRBJ1-5; perhaps TRBD1 as D (6 bases). The V gene's germline CDR1 is SNHLY and CDR2 FYNNEI. The V gene lost 5 bases and the J gene lost 4 bases, with 15 bases spanning the gap. There are 15 residues in the CDR3. CDR3 residues: CASSTLDSRNQPQHF. The CDR3 coding sequence is TGTGCCAGCAGTACACTGGACAGTCGGAATCAGCCCCAGCATTTT. Looking up the rest from reference TRBV2 and TRBJ1-5 gives the full variable domain: EPEVTQTPSHQVTQMGQEVILRCVPISNHLYFYWYRQILGQKVEFLVSFYNNEISEKSEIFDDQFSVERPDGSNFTLKIRSTKLEDSAMYFCASSTLDSRNQPQHFGDGTRLSIL.

This clone was observed a handful of times. V gene TRBV7-8 combines with J gene TRBJ1-2; D might be TRBD1 (6 bases). The CDR3 runs to 16 residues. Germline V lookup: CDR1 SGHVS, CDR2 FQNEAQ. Trimming shortened V by 5 bases and J by 0 bases, and 16 bases separated the two germline ends. CDR3 nucleotide sequence: TGTGCCAGCAGCCCCACGCCCGGACAGCCTAACTATGGCTACACCTTC. Translation: CASSPTPGQPNYGYTF.

V gene TRBV7-6 combines with J gene TRBJ2-2, with TRBD1 matching 9 bases. The ends lost 5 bases at V and 4 bases at J; junction bases unmatched: 5. This CDR3 comprises 15 residues. Germline loops: CDR1 SGHVS, CDR2 FNYEAQ. The CDR3 DNA sequence: TGTGCCAGCAGCAGAAGGACAGGGGCCACCGGGGAGCTGTTTTTT. Protein product: CASSRRTGATGELFF.

This chain joins TRBV20-1 and TRBJ2-1, with D possibly TRBD1 on 6 matching bases. CDR3 size: 11 residues. The V end lost 6 bases, the J end lost 8 bases, and 11 bases lay between the germline ends. From germline, CDR1 is DFQATT and CDR2 SNEGSKA (reference sequence). CDR3 nucleotide sequence: TGCAGTGCCCTCAGGGGATATGAGCAGTTCTTC. Residues: CSALRGYEQFF.

In its sample, this clone was seen a few times. The chain has TRBV6-4 and TRBJ1-1; 7 bases are shared with TRBD1. Germline CDR1 reads MRHNA; CDR2 reads SNTAGT. With 5 bases clipped from V and 1 base from J, the junction kept 1 base outside the gene matches. The CDR3 spans 13 residues. The CDR3 here is CASSRTGNTEAFF. In nucleotides, the CDR3 is TGTGCCAGCAGTCGGACAGGGAACACTGAAGCTTTCTTT.

The chain couples TRBV21-1 to TRBJ2-1; the DNA was not used to check the table's D call, TRBD2. TRBV21-1 has pseudogene status. This CDR3 comprises 15 residues. CDR3 coding DNA: TGTGCCAGCCGGACTAGCGGAGGGAAGTGGAATGAGCAGTTCTTC. Protein sequence: CASRTSGGKWNEQFF.

The chain links TRBV11-2 to TRBJ2-5; D perhaps matches TRBD1 (6 bases). The CDR3 consists of 13 residues. The germline V and J ends were trimmed by 5 bases and 1 base, with 8 bases remaining between them. The V gene's germline CDR1 is SGHAT and CDR2 FQNNGV. Here the CDR3 DNA reads TGTGCCAGCAGCAGGGGGTCCCAAGAGACCCAGTACTTC. This sequence encodes CASSRGSQETQYF. Supplemented by reference TRBV11-2 and TRBJ2-5, the full variable domain reads EAGVAQSPRYKIIEKRQSVAFWCNPISGHATLYWYQQILGQGPKLLIQFQNNGVVDDSQLPKDRFSAERLKGVDSTLKIQPAKLEDSAVYLCASSRGSQETQYFGPGTRLLVL.

The chain is built from TRBV21-1 and TRBJ2-3; the D segment call TRBD1 is taken from the table without a DNA check. TRBV21-1 is a listed pseudogene. The CDR3 has 15 residues. The CDR3 DNA follows: TGTGCCAGCAGCAAAGTCCCCCAGGGGGCAGATACGCAGTATTTT. Amino acids: CASSKVPQGADTQYF.

The gene calls are TRBV7-6 and TRBJ2-1, with unresolved D. CDR1 and CDR2 (germline): SGHVS, FNYEAQ. Trimming removed 5 bases at V and 5 bases at J, with 16 bases between. CDR3 length: 15 residues. The chain's CDR3 is CASSPWGYENNEQFF. The CDR3 nucleotides read TGTGCCAGCAGCCCCTGGGGTTATGAGAACAATGAGCAGTTCTTC.

The gene calls are TRBV14 and TRBJ1-1; TRBD1 matches 7 bases. From germline, CDR1 is SGHDN and CDR2 FVKESK. The V gene end was trimmed by 4 bases and the J gene end by 1 base; junction bases not matched to a gene: 0. The CDR3 covers 13 residues. The CDR3 nucleotides read TGTGCCAGCAGCCGACAGGGGAACACTGAAGCTTTCTTT. This gives the protein CASSRQGNTEAFF.